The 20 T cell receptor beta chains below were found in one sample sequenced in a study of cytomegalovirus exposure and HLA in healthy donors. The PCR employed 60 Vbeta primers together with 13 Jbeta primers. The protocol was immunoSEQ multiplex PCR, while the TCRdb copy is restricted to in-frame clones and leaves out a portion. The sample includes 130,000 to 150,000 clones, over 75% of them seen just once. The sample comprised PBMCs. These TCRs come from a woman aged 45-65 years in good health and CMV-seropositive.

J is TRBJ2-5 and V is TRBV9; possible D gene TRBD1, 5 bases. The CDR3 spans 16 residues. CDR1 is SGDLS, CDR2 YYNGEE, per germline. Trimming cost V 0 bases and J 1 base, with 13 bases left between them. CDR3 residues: CASSVAPGPSQETQYF. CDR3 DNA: TGTGCCAGCAGCGTAGCTCCAGGGCCCTCCCAAGAGACCCAGTACTTC.

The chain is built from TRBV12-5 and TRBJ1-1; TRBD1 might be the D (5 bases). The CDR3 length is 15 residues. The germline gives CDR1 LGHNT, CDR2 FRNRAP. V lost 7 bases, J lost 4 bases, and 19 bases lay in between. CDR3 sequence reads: CASALGAAYGTEAFF. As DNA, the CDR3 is TGTGCTAGTGCTCTAGGGGCGGCGTACGGCACTGAAGCTTTCTTT.

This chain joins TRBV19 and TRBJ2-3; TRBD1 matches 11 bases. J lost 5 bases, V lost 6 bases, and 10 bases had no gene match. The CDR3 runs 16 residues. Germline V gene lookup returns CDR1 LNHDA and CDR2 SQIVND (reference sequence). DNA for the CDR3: TGTGCCAGTAGCCTCCGGGACAGGGGGGGAGGAGATACGCAGTATTTT. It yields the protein CASSLRDRGGGDTQYF.

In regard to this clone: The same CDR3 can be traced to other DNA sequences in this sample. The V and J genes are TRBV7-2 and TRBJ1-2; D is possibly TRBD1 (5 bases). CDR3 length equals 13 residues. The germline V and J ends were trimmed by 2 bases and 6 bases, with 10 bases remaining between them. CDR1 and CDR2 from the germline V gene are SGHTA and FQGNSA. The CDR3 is CASSLQGADGYTF. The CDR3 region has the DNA TGTGCCAGCAGCTTACAAGGGGCCGATGGCTACACCTTC.

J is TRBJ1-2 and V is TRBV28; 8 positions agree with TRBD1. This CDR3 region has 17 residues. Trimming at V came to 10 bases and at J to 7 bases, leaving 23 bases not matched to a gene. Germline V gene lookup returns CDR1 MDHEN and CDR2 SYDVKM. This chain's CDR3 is CATHSEGTGQGARGYTF. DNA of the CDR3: TGTGCCACCCATTCCGAGGGGACTGGGCAGGGGGCGCGTGGCTACACCTTC.

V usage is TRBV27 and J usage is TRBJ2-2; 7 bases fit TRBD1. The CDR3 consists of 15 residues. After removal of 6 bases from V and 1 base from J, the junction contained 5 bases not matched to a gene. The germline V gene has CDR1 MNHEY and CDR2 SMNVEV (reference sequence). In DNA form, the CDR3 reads TGTGCCAGCAGCCGACAGGGTCTGAACACCGGGGAGCTGTTTTTT. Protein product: CASSRQGLNTGELFF.

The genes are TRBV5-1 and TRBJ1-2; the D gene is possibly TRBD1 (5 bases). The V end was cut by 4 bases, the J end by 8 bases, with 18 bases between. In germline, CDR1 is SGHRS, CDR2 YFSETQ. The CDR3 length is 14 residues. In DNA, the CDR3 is TGCGCCAGCAGCAGCTCCCCGGGGGAGCGCGGCTACACCTTC. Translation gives CASSSSPGERGYTF.

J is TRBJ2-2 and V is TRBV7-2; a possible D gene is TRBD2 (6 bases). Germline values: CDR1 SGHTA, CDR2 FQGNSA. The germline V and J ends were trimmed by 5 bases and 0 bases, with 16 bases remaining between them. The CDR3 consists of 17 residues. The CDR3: CASSRDSSTANTGELFF. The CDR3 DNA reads TGTGCCAGCAGCCGGGACTCTTCGACAGCGAACACCGGGGAGCTGTTTTTT.

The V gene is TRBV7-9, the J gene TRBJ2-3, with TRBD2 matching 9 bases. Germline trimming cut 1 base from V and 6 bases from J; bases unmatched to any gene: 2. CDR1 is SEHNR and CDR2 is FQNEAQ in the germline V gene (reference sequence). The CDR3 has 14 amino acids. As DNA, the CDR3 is TGTGCCAGCAGCTTAGGGCTAGCGGGGGATACGCAGTATTTT. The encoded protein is CASSLGLAGDTQYF.

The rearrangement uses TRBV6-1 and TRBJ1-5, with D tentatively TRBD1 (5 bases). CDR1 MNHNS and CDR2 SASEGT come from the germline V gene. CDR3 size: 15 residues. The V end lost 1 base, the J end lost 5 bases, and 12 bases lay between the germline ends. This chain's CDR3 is CASSEEWQGYQPQHF. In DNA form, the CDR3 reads TGTGCCAGCAGTGAAGAGTGGCAGGGTTATCAGCCCCAGCATTTT.

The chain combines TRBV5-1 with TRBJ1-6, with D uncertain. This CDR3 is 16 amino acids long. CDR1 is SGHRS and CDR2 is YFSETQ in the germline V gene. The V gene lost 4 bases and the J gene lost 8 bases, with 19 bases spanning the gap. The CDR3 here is CASSPIDTVMDSPLHF. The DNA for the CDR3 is TGCGCCAGCAGCCCCATAGATACGGTGATGGATTCACCCCTCCACTTT.

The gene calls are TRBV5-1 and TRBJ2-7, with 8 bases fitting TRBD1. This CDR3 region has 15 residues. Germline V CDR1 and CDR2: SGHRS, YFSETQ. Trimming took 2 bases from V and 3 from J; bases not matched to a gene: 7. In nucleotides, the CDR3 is TGCGCCAGCAGCTTCGGACAGGGAGGTAGCTACGAGCAGTACTTC. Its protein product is CASSFGQGGSYEQYF.

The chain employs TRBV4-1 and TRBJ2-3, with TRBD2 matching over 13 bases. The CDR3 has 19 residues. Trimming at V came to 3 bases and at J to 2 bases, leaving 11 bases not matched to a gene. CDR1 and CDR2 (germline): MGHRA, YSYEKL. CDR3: CASSHRITGTSGATDTQYF. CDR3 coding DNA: TGCGCCAGCAGCCATCGGATAACCGGGACTAGCGGGGCCACAGATACGCAGTATTTT.

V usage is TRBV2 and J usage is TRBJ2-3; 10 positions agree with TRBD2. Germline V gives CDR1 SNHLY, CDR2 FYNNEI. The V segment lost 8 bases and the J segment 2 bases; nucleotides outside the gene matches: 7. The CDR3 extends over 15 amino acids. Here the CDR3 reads CASRVTSGFTDTQYF. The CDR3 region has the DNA TGTGCCAGCCGGGTGACTAGCGGGTTCACAGATACGCAGTATTTT.

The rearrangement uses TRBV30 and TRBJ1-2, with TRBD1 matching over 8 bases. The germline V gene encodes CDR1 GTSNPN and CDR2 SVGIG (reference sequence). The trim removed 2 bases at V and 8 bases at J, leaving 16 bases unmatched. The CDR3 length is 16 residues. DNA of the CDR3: TGTGCCTGGAGTCGTACTACTTGGACAGGGAACGGAGGCTACACCTTC. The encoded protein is CAWSRTTWTGNGGYTF.

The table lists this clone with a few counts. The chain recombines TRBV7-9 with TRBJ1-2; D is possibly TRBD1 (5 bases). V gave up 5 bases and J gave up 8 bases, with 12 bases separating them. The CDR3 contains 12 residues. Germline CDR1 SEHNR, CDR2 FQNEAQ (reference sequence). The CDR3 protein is CASSLDSWGYTF. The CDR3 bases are TGTGCCAGCAGCCTTGACAGTTGGGGCTACACCTTC.

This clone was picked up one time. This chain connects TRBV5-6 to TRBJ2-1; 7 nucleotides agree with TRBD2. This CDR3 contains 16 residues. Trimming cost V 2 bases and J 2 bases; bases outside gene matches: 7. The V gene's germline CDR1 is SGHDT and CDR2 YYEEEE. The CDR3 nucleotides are TGTGCCAGCAGCTTTTGGGGGGGGTCTACCTACAATGAGCAGTTCTTC. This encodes CASSFWGGSTYNEQFF.

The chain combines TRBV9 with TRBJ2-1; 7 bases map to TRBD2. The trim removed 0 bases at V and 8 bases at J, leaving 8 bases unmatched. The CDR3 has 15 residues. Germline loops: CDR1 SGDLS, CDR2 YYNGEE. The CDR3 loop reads CASSVEGRVYDEQFF. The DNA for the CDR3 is TGTGCCAGCAGCGTAGAAGGGAGGGTGTACGATGAGCAGTTCTTC.

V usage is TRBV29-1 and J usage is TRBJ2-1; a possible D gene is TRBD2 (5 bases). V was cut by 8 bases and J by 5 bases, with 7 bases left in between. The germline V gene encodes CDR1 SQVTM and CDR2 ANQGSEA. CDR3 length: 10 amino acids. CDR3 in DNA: TGCAGCCTGAGGGACAATGAGCAGTTCTTC. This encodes CSLRDNEQFF.

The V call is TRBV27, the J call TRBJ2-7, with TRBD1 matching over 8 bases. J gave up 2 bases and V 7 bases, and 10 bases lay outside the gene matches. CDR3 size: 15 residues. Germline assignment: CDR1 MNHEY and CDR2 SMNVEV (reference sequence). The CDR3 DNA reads TGTGCCAGCAACTCGTGGACAGGGATGGCCTACGAGCAGTACTTC. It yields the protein CASNSWTGMAYEQYF.